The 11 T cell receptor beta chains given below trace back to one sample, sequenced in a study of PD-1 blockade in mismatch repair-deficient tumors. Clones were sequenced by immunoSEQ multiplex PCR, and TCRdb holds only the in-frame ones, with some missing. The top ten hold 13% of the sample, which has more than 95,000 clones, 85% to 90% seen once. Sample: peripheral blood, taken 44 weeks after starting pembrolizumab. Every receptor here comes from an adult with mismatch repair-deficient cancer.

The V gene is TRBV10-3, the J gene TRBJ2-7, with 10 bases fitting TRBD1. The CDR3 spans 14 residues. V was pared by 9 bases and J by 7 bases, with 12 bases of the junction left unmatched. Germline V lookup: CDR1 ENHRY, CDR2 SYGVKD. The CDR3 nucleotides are TGTGCCATGCAACCCGGGACAGGGGCTTGGGAGCAGTACTTC. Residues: CAMQPGTGAWEQYF.

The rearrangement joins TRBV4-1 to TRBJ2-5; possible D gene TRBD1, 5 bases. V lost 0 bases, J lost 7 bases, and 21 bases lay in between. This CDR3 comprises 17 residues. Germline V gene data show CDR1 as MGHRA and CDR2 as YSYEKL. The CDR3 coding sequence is TGCGCCAGCAGCCAAGACCACCCGGACACCAATTCGGGGACCCAGTACTTC. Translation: CASSQDHPDTNSGTQYF.

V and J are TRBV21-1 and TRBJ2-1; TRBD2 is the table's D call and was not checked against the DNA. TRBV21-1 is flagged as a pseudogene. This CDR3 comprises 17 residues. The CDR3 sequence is CASSKENRLAGVNEQFF. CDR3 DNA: TGTGCCAGCAGCAAAGAGAACAGACTAGCGGGAGTCAATGAGCAGTTCTTC.

CDR3 nucleotide sequence: TGTGCCAGCAGTTTAGGACTAGCGGGGGACTACGAGCAGTACTTC. Amino acids: CASSLGLAGDYEQYF. The chain carries TRBV27 and TRBJ2-7; 13 bases agree with TRBD2. Germline V CDR1 and CDR2: MNHEY, SMNVEV (reference sequence). Trimming at V came to 2 bases and at J to 3 bases, leaving 1 base not matched to a gene. The CDR3 covers 15 residues.

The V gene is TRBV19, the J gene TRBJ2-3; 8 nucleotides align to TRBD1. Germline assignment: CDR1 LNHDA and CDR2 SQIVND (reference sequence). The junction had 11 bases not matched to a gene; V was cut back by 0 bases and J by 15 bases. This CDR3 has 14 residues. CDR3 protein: CASSIDLLDRGTYF. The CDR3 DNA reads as TGTGCCAGTAGTATAGACCTCCTCGACAGGGGTACATATTTT.

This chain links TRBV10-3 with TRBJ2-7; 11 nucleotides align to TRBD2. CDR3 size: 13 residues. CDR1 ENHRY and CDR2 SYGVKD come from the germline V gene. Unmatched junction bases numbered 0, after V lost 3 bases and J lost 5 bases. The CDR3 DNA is TGTGCCATCAGTGAACTAGCGGGAGACGAGCAGTACTTC. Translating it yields CAISELAGDEQYF.

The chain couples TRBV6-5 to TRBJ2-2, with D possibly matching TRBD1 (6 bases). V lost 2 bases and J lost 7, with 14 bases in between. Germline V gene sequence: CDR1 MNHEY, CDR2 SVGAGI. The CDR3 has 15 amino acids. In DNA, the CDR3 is TGTGCCAGCAGTTACGCCCCACAGGGCATCGGGGAGCTGTTTTTT. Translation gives CASSYAPQGIGELFF.

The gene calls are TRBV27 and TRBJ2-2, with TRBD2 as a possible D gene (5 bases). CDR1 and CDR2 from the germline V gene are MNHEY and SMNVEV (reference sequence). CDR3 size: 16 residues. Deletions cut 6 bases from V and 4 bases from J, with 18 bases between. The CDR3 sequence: CASSQWETQVTGELFF. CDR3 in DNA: TGTGCCAGCAGCCAATGGGAGACCCAGGTCACCGGGGAGCTGTTTTTT.

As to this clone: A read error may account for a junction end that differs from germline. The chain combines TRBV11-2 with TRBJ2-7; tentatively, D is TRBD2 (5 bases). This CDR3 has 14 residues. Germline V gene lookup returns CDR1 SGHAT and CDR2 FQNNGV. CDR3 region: CASSSGVSGYGQYF. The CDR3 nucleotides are TGTGCCAGCAGCTCAGGTGTCTCGGGGTACGGGCAGTACTTC.

The CDR3 loop is CASSNPIEPGQGLNAQYF. CDR3 DNA sequence: TGTGCCAGCAGCAATCCGATCGAGCCGGGACAGGGTCTAAACGCGCAGTATTTT. This chain joins TRBV7-3 and TRBJ2-3; 9 bases match TRBD1. CDR3 size: 18 residues. Germline trimming cut 5 bases from V and 10 bases from J; bases unmatched to any gene: 22. CDR1 and CDR2 from the germline V gene are SGHTA and FQGTGA.

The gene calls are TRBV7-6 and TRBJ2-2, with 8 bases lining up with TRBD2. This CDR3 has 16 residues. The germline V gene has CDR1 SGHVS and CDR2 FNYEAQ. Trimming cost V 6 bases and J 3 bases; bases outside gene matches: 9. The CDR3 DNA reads TGTGCCAGCAGACGAGAAGCGGGAGCTGACACCGGGGAGCTGTTTTTT. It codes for CASRREAGADTGELFF.